The rows below give T cell receptor beta chains drawn from one sample of a study of blood T cell repertoires in COVID-19. TCRdb keeps only in-frame clones here, not all; method: immunoSEQ multiplex PCR. The table has 30,000 to 35,000 clones, 89% seen once; the top ten hold 25% to 35%. The sequenced sample consisted of peripheral blood. These receptors all come from a man older than 75 with acute or convalescent COVID-19. The CDR3 runs from the conserved cysteine through the conserved F or W. The D gene is left open where the match is weak. Clone size appears in some rows only: once, few, many, or a class for an expanded clone.

d_gene	v_gene	j_gene	abundance	CDR3nt	CDR3aa
TRBD2	TRBV11-2	TRBJ2-3	once	TGTGCCAGCAGCTGGGGTAGCGGGAGGCCCAGCACAGATACGCAGTATTTT	CASSWGSGRPSTDTQYF
-	TRBV2	TRBJ1-4	-	TGTGCCAACAGCTCTACAGGAAGAAATGAAAAACTGTTTTTT	CANSSTGRNEKLFF
-	TRBV29-1	TRBJ2-1	-	TGCAGCGTCACGCTTTTTGGACAGTACAATGAGCAGTTCTTC	CSVTLFGQYNEQFF
-	TRBV5-6	TRBJ1-3	-	TGTGCCAGCAGCTTCCGGGAATTTGGAAACACCATATATTTT	CASSFREFGNTIYF
-	TRBV18	TRBJ2-1	-	TGTGCCAGCTCACCACTACAGGGAGAGGGCAATGAGCAGTTCTTC	CASSPLQGEGNEQFF
TRBD1	TRBV24-1	TRBJ1-1	once	TGTGCACCCCGGACAGGGCGAGCTTTCTTT	CAPRTGRAFF
-	TRBV12-3/TRBV12-4	TRBJ2-7	-	TGTGCCAGCAAACAGACTAGTACTTACGAGCAGTACTTC	CASKQTSTYEQYF
TRBD1	TRBV12-3/TRBV12-4	TRBJ1-1	-	TGTGCCAGCAGTGGACAGGAGAACACTGAAGCTTTCTTT	CASSGQENTEAFF
-	TRBV27	TRBJ2-3	-	TGTGCCAGCAGTTTGAGACTCGTGGGAGATACGCAGTATTTT	CASSLRLVGDTQYF
-	TRBV7-8	TRBJ1-5	-	TGTGCCAGCAGCTTAAACCGGACATTTAGGGGGTTTCAGCCCCAGCATTTT	CASSLNRTFRGFQPQHF
-	TRBV29-1	TRBJ1-1	once	TGCAGCGTTAAGACGGGACAGAACACTGAAGCTTTCTTT	CSVKTGQNTEAFF
-	TRBV11-2	TRBJ1-2	-	TGTGCCAGCAGCCCTTTGGGCGACAGACCTAACTATGGCTACACCTTC	CASSPLGDRPNYGYTF
-	TRBV5-1	TRBJ1-3	once	TGCGCCAGCAGCTCGACTGGTGTCGGAGGAAACACCATATATTTT	CASSSTGVGGNTIYF
TRBD1	TRBV11-2	TRBJ1-2	-	TGTGCCAGCAGACGCCCCGGGACAGGGGGGAACTATGGCTACACCTTC	CASRRPGTGGNYGYTF